Listed below are T cell receptor beta chains from one sample, sequenced in a study of OX40 agonist ivuxolimab in advanced cancers. Generated by immunoSEQ multiplex PCR, the TCRdb table keeps only in-frame clones and is missing some. The sample records approximately 56,000 clones, roughly nine tenths being singletons. Sequencing was performed on CD4+ or CD8+ T cells sorted from blood, taken in a trial of the OX40 agonist ivuxolimab. The receptor source for this set is an adult with an advanced solid tumor such as melanoma, head and neck, liver or kidney cancer. Both conserved end residues are part of each CDR3. D genes are given only for firm matches.

V	J	D	DNA	CDR3
TRBV29-1	TRBJ2-1	-	TGCAGCGATCCATTGGGGTGTCCCTTTTACAATGAGCAGTTCTTC	CSDPLGCPFYNEQFF
TRBV13	TRBJ1-6	TRBD1	TGTGCCAGCAGATCCGGGACAGGGTTCAATTCACCCCTCCACTTT	CASRSGTGFNSPLHF
TRBV5-6	TRBJ1-1	-	TGTGCCAGCAGCGGGATGGAGGTGTCGGGCACTGAAGCTTTCTTT	CASSGMEVSGTEAFF
TRBV27	TRBJ1-1	TRBD1	TGTGCCAGCAGTTTATACTACAGGGGGAGCTACACTGAAGCTTTCTTT	CASSLYYRGSYTEAFF
TRBV6-4	TRBJ1-5	-	TGTGCCAGCAGTGAACAGACAAGCAATCAGCCCCAGCATTTT	CASSEQTSNQPQHF
TRBV4-1	TRBJ2-7	-	TGCGCCACTACCTACGACCAGGACGGAGCCTACGAGCAGTACTTC	CATTYDQDGAYEQYF
TRBV7-9	TRBJ1-2	-	TGTGCCTGCCTCCGGAAAGGCTATGGCTACACCTTC	CACLRKGYGYTF
TRBV1	TRBJ1-1	-	TGCACCACCAAGAGGGCAAACCACACTGAAGCTTTCTTT	CTTKRANHTEAFF
TRBV11-2	TRBJ2-7	-	TGTGCCAGCAGCTTAGAGGGGGGACTCTCCTACGAGCAGTACTTC	CASSLEGGLSYEQYF
TRBV7-9	TRBJ2-1	TRBD2	TGTGCCAGCAGTTGGACTAGCGGGGCCCTGGATGAGCAGTTCTTC	CASSWTSGALDEQFF
TRBV28	TRBJ1-2	-	TGTGCCAGCACCCTCTTCCGGCTATCCTATGGCTACACCTTC	CASTLFRLSYGYTF